These T cell receptor beta chains were read from a single sample in a study of T cell changes during pregnancy in multiple sclerosis. The protocol was immunoSEQ multiplex PCR, while the TCRdb copy is restricted to in-frame clones and leaves out a portion. The table records fewer than 75,000 clones, around 93% of them present only once. The source material was peripheral blood, sampled after pregnancy. The receptors derive from a female donor in good health, enrolled as a control in a pregnancy study. Both conserved end residues are part of each CDR3. A D gene is named only where the DNA matches it firmly. The size field is filled for only some rows; it gives once, few, many or a size class.

NA TRBJ2-3 TRBV9 NA CASSPKAARSTDTQYF TGTGCCAGCAGCCCAAAGGCGGCCCGTAGCACAGATACGCAGTATTTT
NA TRBJ2-5 TRBV20-1 NA CSANFQETQYF TGCAGTGCTAACTTCCAAGAGACCCAGTACTTC
TRBD2 TRBJ2-5 TRBV29-1 NA CSVAGSSGQETQYF TGCAGCGTTGCGGGGTCTAGCGGGCAAGAGACCCAGTACTTC
NA TRBJ2-5 TRBV2 NA CASSEGGLGTQYF TGTGCCAGCAGTGAAGGGGGCCTGGGGACCCAGTACTTC
TRBD1 TRBJ2-4 TRBV5-1 once CASSPLIIGTGEHIQYF TGCGCCAGCAGCCCATTAATTATCGGGACAGGGGAGCACATTCAGTACTTC
TRBD1 TRBJ2-7 TRBV13 many CASSPGPGTGIYEQYF TGTGCCAGCAGCCCCGGACCCGGGACAGGGATATACGAGCAGTACTTC
NA TRBJ1-1 TRBV30 NA CAWATAGWSTEAFF TGTGCCTGGGCTACCGCAGGGTGGTCGACTGAAGCTTTCTTT
NA TRBJ2-5 TRBV4-2 NA CASSQAGDQETQYF TGTGCCAGCAGCCAAGCGGGGGACCAAGAGACCCAGTACTTC
TRBD2 TRBJ2-3 TRBV11-3 NA CASRSLAGDSDTQYF TGTGCCAGCAGATCACTAGCGGGAGACTCAGATACGCAGTATTTT
TRBD2 TRBJ2-5 TRBV6-7 NA CAAPRGGSGILETQYF TGTGCCGCCCCCCGTGGGGGTAGCGGGATTTTAGAGACCCAGTACTTC
TRBD1 TRBJ1-2 TRBV7-2 once CASSLQGANYGYTF TGTGCCAGCAGCCTACAGGGGGCCAACTATGGCTACACCTTC
TRBD1 TRBJ2-1 TRBV7-9 NA CASSLAGTGVSGEQFF TGTGCCAGCAGCTTAGCCGGGACAGGGGTTTCGGGTGAGCAGTTCTTC
NA TRBJ2-1 TRBV28 NA CASRAAWEQFF TGTGCCAGCAGAGCGGCCTGGGAGCAGTTCTTC
TRBD2 TRBJ2-1 TRBV29-1 NA CSAISQGLAAYNEQFF TGCAGCGCTATCTCACAGGGACTAGCGGCATACAATGAGCAGTTCTTC
NA TRBJ2-7 TRBV12-5 NA CASGLDFSYEQYF TGTGCTAGTGGTTTGGACTTTTCCTACGAGCAGTACTTC
TRBD2 TRBJ2-7 TRBV19 NA CASSIGRESEQYF TGTGCCAGTAGTATAGGGCGGGAGAGCGAGCAGTACTTC
NA TRBJ1-1 TRBV20-1 NA CSAYNTEAFF TGCAGTGCTTATAACACTGAAGCTTTCTTT
NA TRBJ1-4 TRBV5-6 once CASSSQRDTNEKLFF TGTGCCAGCAGCTCCCAGCGGGATACTAATGAAAAACTGTTTTTT
TRBD2 TRBJ2-7 TRBV11-2 NA CASSLLIAGISEQYF TGTGCCAGCAGCTTGTTAATAGCGGGGATCTCGGAGCAGTACTTC
NA TRBJ1-2 TRBV14 NA CASSQGEGDGLTNYGYTF TGTGCCAGCAGCCAAGGTGAGGGGGACGGACTCACTAACTATGGCTACACCTTC
TRBD1 TRBJ1-1 TRBV19 NA CASSRSGQGNTEAFF TGTGCCAGTAGTCGGTCCGGACAGGGTAACACTGAAGCTTTCTTT
NA TRBJ2-1 TRBV6-1 once CASNLGGTSHEQFF TGTGCCAGCAACCTAGGCGGGACTTCCCATGAGCAGTTCTTC
TRBD1 TRBJ1-5 TRBV4-2 NA CASRSWTGGIEPQHF TGTGCCAGCCGATCTTGGACAGGGGGCATAGAGCCCCAGCATTTT
TRBD2 TRBJ2-7 TRBV6-5 once CASSYGEGPHEQYF TGTGCCAGCAGTTACGGGGAGGGTCCTCACGAGCAGTACTTC
TRBD1 TRBJ1-5 TRBV2 NA CASSNRDRGYSNQPQHF TGTGCCAGCAGTAACCGGGACAGGGGTTATAGCAATCAGCCCCAGCATTTT
NA TRBJ2-1 TRBV7-9 NA CASSFELLEQFF TGTGCCAGCAGCTTCGAATTACTTGAGCAGTTCTTC